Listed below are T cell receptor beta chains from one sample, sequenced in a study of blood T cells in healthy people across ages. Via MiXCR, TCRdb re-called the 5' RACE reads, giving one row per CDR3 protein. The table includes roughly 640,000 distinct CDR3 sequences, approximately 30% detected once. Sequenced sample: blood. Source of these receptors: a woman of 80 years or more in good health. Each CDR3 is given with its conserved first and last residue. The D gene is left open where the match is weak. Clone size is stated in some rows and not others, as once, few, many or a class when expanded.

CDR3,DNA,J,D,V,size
CASSPGQLPLYEQYF,TGTGCCAGCAGCCCCGGACAGCTTCCACTCTATGAGCAGTACTTC,TRBJ2-7,.,TRBV7-2,.
CAWSERDEQFF,TGTGCCTGGAGTGAACGAGATGAGCAGTTCTTC,TRBJ2-1,.,TRBV30,few
CSARTGASSYNEQFF,TGCAGTGCGCGAACAGGGGCAAGCTCCTACAATGAGCAGTTCTTC,TRBJ2-1,TRBD1,TRBV20-1,many
CASSLGQPSNTGELFF,TGTGCCAGCAGCCTGGGACAGCCCTCGAACACCGGGGAGCTGTTTTTT,TRBJ2-2,TRBD1,TRBV5-6,.
CASSSAFGANVLTF,TGTGCCAGCAGCTCAGCTTTCGGGGCCAACGTCCTGACTTTC,TRBJ2-6,.,TRBV7-2,many
CASSQDDRGLATEAFF,TGTGCCAGCAGCCAAGATGACAGGGGGCTCGCAACTGAAGCTTTCTTT,TRBJ1-1,TRBD1,TRBV3-1,few
CASSLNTGTGPGKLFF,TGTGCCAGCAGTTTGAACACCGGGACAGGACCTGGAAAACTGTTTTTT,TRBJ1-4,TRBD1,TRBV6-2/TRBV6-3,many
CSASGQGESQHF,TGCAGTGCTAGTGGACAGGGAGAATCCCAGCATTTT,TRBJ1-5,TRBD1,TRBV20-1,few
CASSRNAYEQYF,TGTGCCAGCAGCCGAAACGCCTACGAGCAGTACTTC,TRBJ2-7,.,TRBV13,many
CASSESLVAYGYTF,TGTGCCAGCAGTGAAAGCCTGGTGGCTTATGGCTACACCTTC,TRBJ1-2,.,TRBV2,many
CATSREGTGFYEQYF,TGTGCCACCAGCAGAGAGGGGACAGGGTTTTACGAGCAGTACTTC,TRBJ2-7,TRBD1,TRBV15,many
CASSSRDRGEQYF,TGTGCCAGCTCATCCCGGGACAGGGGGGAGCAGTACTTC,TRBJ2-7,TRBD1,TRBV18,many
CASSLGSGTGNTGELFF,TGTGCCAGCAGTTTAGGCTCGGGGACAGGGAACACCGGGGAGCTGTTTTTT,TRBJ2-2,TRBD1,TRBV12-3/TRBV12-4,.
CASRPGLERVEQFF,TGTGCCAGCAGACCGGGACTAGAACGGGTAGAGCAGTTCTTC,TRBJ2-1,TRBD2,TRBV6-1,.
CAGRPPAASTSYNEQFF,TGTGCCGGCAGACCTCCGGCGGCGTCCACCTCCTACAATGAGCAGTTCTTC,TRBJ2-1,.,TRBV12-3/TRBV12-4,.
CSAIGQLSYNSPLHF,TGCAGTGCTATAGGACAGCTCTCCTATAATTCACCCCTCCACTTT,TRBJ1-6,.,TRBV20-1,few
CATSSDRGPNEQYF,TGTGCCACCAGCAGCGACAGGGGACCCAACGAGCAGTACTTC,TRBJ2-7,TRBD1,TRBV15,many
CASRTQGTTGETQYF,TGTGCCAGCAGGACACAGGGGACTACCGGGGAGACCCAGTACTTC,TRBJ2-5,.,TRBV28,many
CASSFPSGADGDTQYF,TGTGCCAGCAGCTTCCCCAGCGGGGCAGATGGAGATACGCAGTATTTT,TRBJ2-3,TRBD2,TRBV5-4,many
CSARAPLVNTEAFF,TGCAGTGCTAGGGCTCCGCTGGTGAACACTGAAGCTTTCTTT,TRBJ1-1,.,TRBV20-1,many
CASSFGLVETEAFF,TGTGCCAGCAGCTTTGGGTTGGTGGAGACTGAAGCTTTCTTT,TRBJ1-1,.,TRBV7-9,many
CATSGRQISTDTQYF,TGTGCCACCAGTGGAAGGCAGATTAGCACAGATACGCAGTATTTT,TRBJ2-3,.,TRBV24-1,.
CATSDRSEKLFF,TGTGCCACCAGCGACCGTTCTGAAAAACTGTTTTTT,TRBJ1-4,.,TRBV24-1,many
CASSPSVAFYNEQFF,TGTGCCAGCAGCCCGAGTGTTGCCTTCTACAATGAGCAGTTCTTC,TRBJ2-1,.,TRBV6-1,many
CASSPFSGGSNEQFF,TGTGCCAGCTCACCATTTAGCGGGGGGTCCAATGAGCAGTTCTTC,TRBJ2-1,TRBD2,TRBV18,.
CASSTTYLNIQYF,TGTGCCAGCAGCACCACGTACCTAAACATTCAGTACTTC,TRBJ2-4,.,TRBV7-3,many
CSARDLRDGSFYGYTF,TGCAGTGCTAGAGACCTCCGGGACGGCTCTTTCTATGGCTACACCTTC,TRBJ1-2,.,TRBV20-1,few